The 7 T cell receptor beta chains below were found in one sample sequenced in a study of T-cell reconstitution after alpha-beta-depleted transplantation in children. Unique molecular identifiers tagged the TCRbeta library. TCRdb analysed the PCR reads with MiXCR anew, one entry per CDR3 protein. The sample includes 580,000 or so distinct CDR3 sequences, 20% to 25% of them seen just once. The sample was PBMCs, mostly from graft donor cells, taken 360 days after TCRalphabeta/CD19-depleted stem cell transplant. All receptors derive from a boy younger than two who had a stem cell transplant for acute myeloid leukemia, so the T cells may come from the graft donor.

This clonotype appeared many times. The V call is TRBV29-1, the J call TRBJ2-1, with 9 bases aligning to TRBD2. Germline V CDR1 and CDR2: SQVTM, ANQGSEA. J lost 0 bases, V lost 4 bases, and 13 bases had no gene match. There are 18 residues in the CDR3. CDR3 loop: CSVGPRTSETSSYNEQFF. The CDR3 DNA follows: TGCAGCGTTGGTCCCAGGACTAGCGAAACGAGCTCCTACAATGAGCAGTTCTTC.

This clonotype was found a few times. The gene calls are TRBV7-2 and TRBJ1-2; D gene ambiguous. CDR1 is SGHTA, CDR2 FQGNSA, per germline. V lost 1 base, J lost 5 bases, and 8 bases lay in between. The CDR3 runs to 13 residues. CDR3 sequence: CASSLEGWYGYTF. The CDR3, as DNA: TGTGCCAGCAGCTTAGAGGGATGGTATGGCTACACCTTC.

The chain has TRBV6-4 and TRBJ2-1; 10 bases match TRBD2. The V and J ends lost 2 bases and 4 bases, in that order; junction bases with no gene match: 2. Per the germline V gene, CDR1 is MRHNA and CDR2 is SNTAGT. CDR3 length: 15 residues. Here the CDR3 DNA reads TGTGCCAGCAGTGACGTAGCGGGGGGATACAATGAGCAGTTCTTC. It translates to CASSDVAGGYNEQFF.

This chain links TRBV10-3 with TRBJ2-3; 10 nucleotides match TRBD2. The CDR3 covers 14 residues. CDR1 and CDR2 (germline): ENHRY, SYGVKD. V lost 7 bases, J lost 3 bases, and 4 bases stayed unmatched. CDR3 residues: CAIKSAGGTDTQYF. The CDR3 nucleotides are TGTGCCATCAAATCAGCGGGGGGGACAGATACGCAGTATTTT.

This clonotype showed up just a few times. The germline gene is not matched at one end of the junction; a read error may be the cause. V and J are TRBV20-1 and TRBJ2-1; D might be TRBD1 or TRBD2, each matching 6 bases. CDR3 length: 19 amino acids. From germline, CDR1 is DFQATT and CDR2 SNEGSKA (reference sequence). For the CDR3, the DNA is TGCAGTGCCAGAGGGGGGATCACCCTCCTAAACCGACTCGACAATGAGCAGTTCTTC. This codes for CSARGGITLLNRLDNEQFF.

CDR3: CATSDLGGTGIDTQYF. Written as DNA, the CDR3 is TGTGCCACCAGTGATTTAGGGGGGACAGGGATAGATACGCAGTATTTT. The chain is built from TRBV24-1 and TRBJ2-3, with 9 bases fitting TRBD1. Germline V gene sequence: CDR1 KGHDR, CDR2 SFDVKD. V trimming: 1 base; J trimming: 5 bases; junction bases outside the gene matches: 6. The CDR3 runs 16 residues.

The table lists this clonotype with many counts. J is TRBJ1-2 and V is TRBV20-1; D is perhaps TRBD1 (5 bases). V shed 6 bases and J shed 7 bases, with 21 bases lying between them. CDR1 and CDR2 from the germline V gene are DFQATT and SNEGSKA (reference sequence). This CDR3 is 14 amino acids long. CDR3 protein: CSAGPGPNAGGYTF. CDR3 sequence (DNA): TGCAGTGCCGGCCCGGGACCAAATGCCGGTGGCTACACCTTC.